These 10 T cell receptor beta chains were sequenced from one sample in a study of control samples from healthy donors and cancer patients. Profiled with immunoSEQ multiplex PCR; TCRdb holds only in-frame clones, not every one. The repertoire includes some 150,000 clones, just over 95% of them detected once, and approximately 1% sits in the top ten. What was sequenced was blood. The origin of the receptors is a woman in her twenties or thirties in good health.

This chain connects TRBV2 to TRBJ1-6; D is perhaps TRBD1 (6 bases). The length of the CDR3 is 12 residues. Trimming took 5 bases from V and 16 from J, leaving 15 bases between them. The germline V gene encodes CDR1 SNHLY and CDR2 FYNNEI. The CDR3 protein is CASSREQGSLHF. In nucleotides, the CDR3 is TGTGCCAGCAGTCGGGAACAGGGCTCTCTCCACTTT.

J is TRBJ1-2 and V is TRBV18; no reliable D call. Looked up from germline, CDR1 is KGHSH and CDR2 is LQKENI. Trimming pared 4 bases from V and 2 bases from J, leaving 8 bases between. The CDR3 sequence is 13 residues long. The CDR3 nucleotides read TGTGCCAGCTCACTCGAGTGGAACTATGGCTACACCTTC. Its protein product is CASSLEWNYGYTF.

This chain links TRBV6-5 with TRBJ2-1; D is perhaps TRBD2 (6 bases). There are 14 residues in the CDR3. The ends were cut back, 7 bases at V and 2 bases at J, with 12 bases in the middle. Germline loops: CDR1 MNHEY, CDR2 SVGAGI. CDR3 nucleotide sequence: TGTGCCAGCAAAACTAGCTTGGCCTACAATGAGCAGTTCTTC. Its translation is CASKTSLAYNEQFF.

V is TRBV28 and J is TRBJ2-1, with D possibly being TRBD2 (6 bases). Deletions cut 3 bases from V and 3 bases from J, with 12 bases between. The length of the CDR3 is 15 residues. Germline CDR1 reads MDHEN; CDR2 reads SYDVKM. As DNA, the CDR3 is TGTGCCAGCAGTTTGGAGGGGACTTACTACAATGAGCAGTTCTTC. Its protein is CASSLEGTYYNEQFF.

The V call is TRBV28, the J call TRBJ2-1; D uncertain. The germline CDR1 and CDR2 sequences are MDHEN and SYDVKM. Trimming pared 2 bases from V and 8 bases from J, leaving 10 bases between. There are 13 residues in the CDR3. The CDR3 sequence: CASSLMGTDEQFF. Written as DNA, the CDR3 is TGTGCCAGCAGTTTAATGGGTACCGATGAGCAGTTCTTC. Using reference TRBV28 and TRBJ2-1 for the parts outside the CDR3, the full variable domain is DVKVTQSSRYLVKRTGEKVFLECVQDMDHENMFWYRQDPGLGLRLIYFSYDVKMKEKGDIPEGYSVSREKKERFSLILESASTNQTSMYLCASSLMGTDEQFFGPGTRLTVL.

The gene calls are TRBV28 and TRBJ1-2, with D maybe TRBD1 (5 bases). CDR3 size: 15 residues. Germline assignment: CDR1 MDHEN and CDR2 SYDVKM. V was pared by 3 bases and J by 4 bases, with 15 bases between. In DNA, the CDR3 is TGTGCCAGCAGTTTGGTATCCCCGGGGGGCTATGGCTACACCTTC. Its translation is CASSLVSPGGYGYTF.

V and J are TRBV11-3 and TRBJ2-3, with D uncertain. The germline V gene encodes CDR1 SGHNT and CDR2 YENEEA. The CDR3 extends over 14 amino acids. V dropped 5 bases and J dropped 4 bases, with 13 bases sitting between them. The CDR3 spells CASSPRSDADTQYF. The CDR3, as DNA: TGTGCCAGCAGCCCTCGGAGCGACGCAGATACGCAGTATTTT.

The V gene is TRBV10-2, the J gene TRBJ2-2; the D gene is possibly TRBD1 (6 bases). Trimming took off 5 bases at V and 6 bases at J, with 16 bases between the two ends. The CDR3 runs to 15 residues. CDR1 WSHSY and CDR2 SAAADI come from the germline V gene. The CDR3 here is CASSHRTVGAGELFF. The CDR3, as DNA: TGCGCCAGCAGTCATAGGACAGTAGGCGCCGGGGAGCTGTTTTTT.

The V gene is TRBV10-3, the J gene TRBJ2-3; tentatively, D is TRBD2 (5 bases). Looked up from germline, CDR1 is ENHRY and CDR2 is SYGVKD. Between the trimmed V and J ends, which lost 6 bases and 4 bases, there was a span of 11 bases. The CDR3 covers 13 residues. CDR3 in amino acids: CAIREGGPDTQYF. The CDR3 region has the DNA TGTGCCATCAGAGAGGGTGGGCCAGATACGCAGTATTTT.

V usage is TRBV5-4 and J usage is TRBJ1-2; a possible D gene is TRBD1 (5 bases). V shed 0 bases and J shed 8 bases, with 11 bases lying between them. Germline V gene sequence: CDR1 SGHNT, CDR2 YYREEE (reference sequence). The CDR3 length is 13 residues. DNA of the CDR3: TGTGCCAGCAGCTTGGAACAGGCGATCGGCTACACCTTC. It codes for CASSLEQAIGYTF.